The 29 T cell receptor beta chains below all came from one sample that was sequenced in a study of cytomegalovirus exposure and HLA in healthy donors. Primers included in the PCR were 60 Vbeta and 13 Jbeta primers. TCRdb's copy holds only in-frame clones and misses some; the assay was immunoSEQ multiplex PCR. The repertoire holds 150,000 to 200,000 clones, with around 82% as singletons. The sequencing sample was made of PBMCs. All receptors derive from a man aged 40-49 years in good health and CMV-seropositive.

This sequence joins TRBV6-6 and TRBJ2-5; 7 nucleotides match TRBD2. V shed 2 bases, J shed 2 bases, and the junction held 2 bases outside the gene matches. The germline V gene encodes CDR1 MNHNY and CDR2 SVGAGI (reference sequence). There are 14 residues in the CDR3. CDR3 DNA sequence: TGTGCCAGCAGTTACGGGACTACACAAGAGACCCAGTACTTC. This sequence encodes CASSYGTTQETQYF.

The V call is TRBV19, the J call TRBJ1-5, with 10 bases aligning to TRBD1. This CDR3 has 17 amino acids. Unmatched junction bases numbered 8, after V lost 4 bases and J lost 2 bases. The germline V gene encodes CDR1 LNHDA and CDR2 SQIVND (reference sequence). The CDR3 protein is CASSSGQGGIGNQPQHF. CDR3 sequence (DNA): TGTGCCAGTAGTAGTGGACAGGGGGGGATCGGCAATCAGCCCCAGCATTTT.

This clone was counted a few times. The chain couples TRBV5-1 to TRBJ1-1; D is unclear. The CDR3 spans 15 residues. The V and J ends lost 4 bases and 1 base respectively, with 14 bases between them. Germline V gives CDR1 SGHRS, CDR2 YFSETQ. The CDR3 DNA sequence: TGCGCCAGCAGCCCCCGAGGGATTCAGAACACTGAAGCTTTCTTT. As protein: CASSPRGIQNTEAFF. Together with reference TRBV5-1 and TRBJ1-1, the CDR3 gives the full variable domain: KAGVTQTPRYLIKTRGQQVTLSCSPISGHRSVSWYQQTPGQGLQFLFEYFSETQRNKGNFPGRFSGRQFSNSRSEMNVSTLELGDSALYLCASSPRGIQNTEAFFGQGTRLTVV.

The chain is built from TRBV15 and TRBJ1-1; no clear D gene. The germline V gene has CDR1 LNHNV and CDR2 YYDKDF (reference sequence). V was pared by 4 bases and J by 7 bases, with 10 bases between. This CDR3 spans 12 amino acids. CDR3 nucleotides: TGTGCCACCAGCATCCAACCGGGTGAAGCTTTCTTT. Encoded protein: CATSIQPGEAFF.

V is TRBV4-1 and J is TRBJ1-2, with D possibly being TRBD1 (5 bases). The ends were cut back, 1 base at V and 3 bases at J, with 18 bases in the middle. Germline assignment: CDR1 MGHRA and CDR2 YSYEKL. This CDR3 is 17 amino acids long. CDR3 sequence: CASSQVDAGVSYYGYTF. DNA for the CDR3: TGCGCCAGCAGCCAAGTCGACGCGGGGGTATCCTACTATGGCTACACCTTC.

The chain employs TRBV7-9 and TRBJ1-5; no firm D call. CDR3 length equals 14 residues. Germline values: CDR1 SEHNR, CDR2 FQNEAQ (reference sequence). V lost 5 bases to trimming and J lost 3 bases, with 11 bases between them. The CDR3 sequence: CASSTSRNNQPQHF. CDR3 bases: TGTGCCAGCAGCACTTCAAGAAACAATCAGCCCCAGCATTTT.

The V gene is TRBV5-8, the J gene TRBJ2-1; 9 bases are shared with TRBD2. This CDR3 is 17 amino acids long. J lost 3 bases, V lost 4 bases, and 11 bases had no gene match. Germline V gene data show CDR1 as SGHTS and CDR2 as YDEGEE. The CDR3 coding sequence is TGTGCCAGCAGCCCCTCTAGGGGAGCGGGAGGCTACAATGAGCAGTTCTTC. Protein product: CASSPSRGAGGYNEQFF.

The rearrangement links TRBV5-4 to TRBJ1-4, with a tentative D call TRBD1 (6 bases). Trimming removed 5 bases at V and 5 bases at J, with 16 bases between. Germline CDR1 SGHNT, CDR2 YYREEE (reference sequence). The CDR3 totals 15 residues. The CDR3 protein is CASREGGARNEKLFF. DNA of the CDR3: TGTGCCAGCAGGGAGGGGGGGGCGCGGAATGAAAAACTGTTTTTT.

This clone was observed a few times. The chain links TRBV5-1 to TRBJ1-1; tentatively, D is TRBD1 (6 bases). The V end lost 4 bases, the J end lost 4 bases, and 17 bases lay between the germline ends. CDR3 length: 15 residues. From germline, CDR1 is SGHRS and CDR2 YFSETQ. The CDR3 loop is CASSTQTGSSTEAFF. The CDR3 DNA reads TGCGCCAGCAGCACCCAGACAGGTAGCAGCACTGAAGCTTTCTTT.

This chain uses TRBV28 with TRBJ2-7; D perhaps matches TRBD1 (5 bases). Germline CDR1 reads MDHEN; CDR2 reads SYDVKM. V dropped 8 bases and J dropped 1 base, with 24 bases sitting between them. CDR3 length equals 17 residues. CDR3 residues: CASSITSGVGPSYEQYF. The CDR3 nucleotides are TGTGCCAGCTCGATCACAAGTGGGGTGGGGCCTTCCTACGAGCAGTACTTC.

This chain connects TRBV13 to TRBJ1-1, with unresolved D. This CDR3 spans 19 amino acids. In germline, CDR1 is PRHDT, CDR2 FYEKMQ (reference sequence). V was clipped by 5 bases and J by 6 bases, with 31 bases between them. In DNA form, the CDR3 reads TGTGCCAGCAGCCCTTATAAACGTGTGCAAGGGAGGGTTTTACCTGAAGCTTTCTTT. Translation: CASSPYKRVQGRVLPEAFF.

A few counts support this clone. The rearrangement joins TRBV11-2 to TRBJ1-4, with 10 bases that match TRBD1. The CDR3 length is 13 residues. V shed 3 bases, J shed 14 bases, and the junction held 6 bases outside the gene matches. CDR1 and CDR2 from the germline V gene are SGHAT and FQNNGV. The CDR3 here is CASSFTDRGDLFF. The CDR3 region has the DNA TGTGCCAGCAGCTTTACGGACAGGGGGGATCTGTTTTTT.

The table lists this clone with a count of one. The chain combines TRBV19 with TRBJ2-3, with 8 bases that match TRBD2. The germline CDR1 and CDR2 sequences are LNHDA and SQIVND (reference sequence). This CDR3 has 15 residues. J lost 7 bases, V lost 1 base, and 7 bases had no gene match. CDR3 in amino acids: CASSIGGGRWYTQYF. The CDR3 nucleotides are TGTGCCAGTAGTATAGGAGGCGGGAGGTGGTATACGCAGTATTTT.

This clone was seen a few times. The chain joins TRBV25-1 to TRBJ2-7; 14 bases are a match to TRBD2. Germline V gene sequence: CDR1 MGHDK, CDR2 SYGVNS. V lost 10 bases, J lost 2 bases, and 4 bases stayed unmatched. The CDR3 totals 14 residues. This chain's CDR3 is CATRTSGGTYEQYF. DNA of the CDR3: TGTGCCACGAGGACTAGCGGGGGGACCTACGAGCAGTACTTC.

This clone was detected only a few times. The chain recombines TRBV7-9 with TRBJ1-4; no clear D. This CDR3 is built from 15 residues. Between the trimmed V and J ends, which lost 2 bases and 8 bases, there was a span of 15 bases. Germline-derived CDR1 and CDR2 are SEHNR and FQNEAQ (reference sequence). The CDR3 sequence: CASSLLRPIEEKLFF. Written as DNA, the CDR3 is TGTGCCAGCAGCTTACTACGCCCGATAGAGGAAAAACTGTTTTTT.

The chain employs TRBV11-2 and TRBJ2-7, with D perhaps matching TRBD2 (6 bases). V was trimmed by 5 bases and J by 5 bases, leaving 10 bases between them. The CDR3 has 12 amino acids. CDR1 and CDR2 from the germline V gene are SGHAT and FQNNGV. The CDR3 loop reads CASSGRRDEQYF. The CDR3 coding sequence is TGTGCCAGCAGCGGTCGGAGGGACGAGCAGTACTTC.

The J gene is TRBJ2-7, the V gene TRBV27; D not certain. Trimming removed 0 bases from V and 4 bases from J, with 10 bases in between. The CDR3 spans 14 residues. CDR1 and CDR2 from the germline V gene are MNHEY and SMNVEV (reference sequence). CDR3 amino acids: CASSLSQEPYEQYF. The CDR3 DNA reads TGTGCCAGCAGTTTATCGCAGGAACCATACGAGCAGTACTTC.

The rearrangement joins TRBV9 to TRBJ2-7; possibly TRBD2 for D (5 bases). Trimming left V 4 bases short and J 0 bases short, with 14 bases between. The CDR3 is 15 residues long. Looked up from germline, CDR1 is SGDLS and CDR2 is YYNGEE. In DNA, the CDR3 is TGTGCCAGCAGCCCAAATCTAGCTAGCTCCTACGAGCAGTACTTC. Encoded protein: CASSPNLASSYEQYF.

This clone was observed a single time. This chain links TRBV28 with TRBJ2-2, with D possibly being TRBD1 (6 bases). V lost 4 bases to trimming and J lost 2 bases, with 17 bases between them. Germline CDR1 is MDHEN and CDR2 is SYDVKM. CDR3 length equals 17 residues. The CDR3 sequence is CASSSPGVMVNTGELFF. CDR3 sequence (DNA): TGTGCCAGCAGTTCTCCAGGGGTAATGGTCAACACCGGGGAGCTGTTTTTT. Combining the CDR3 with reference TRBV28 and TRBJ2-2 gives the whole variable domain DVKVTQSSRYLVKRTGEKVFLECVQDMDHENMFWYRQDPGLGLRLIYFSYDVKMKEKGDIPEGYSVSREKKERFSLILESASTNQTSMYLCASSSPGVMVNTGELFFGEGSRLTVL.

This CDR3 reads CASSLETGHFWNEQFF. The CDR3 nucleotides read TGTGCCAGCAGTTTGGAGACAGGGCACTTTTGGAATGAGCAGTTCTTC. The chain combines TRBV27 with TRBJ2-1; 7 positions match TRBD1. Germline V lookup: CDR1 MNHEY, CDR2 SMNVEV (reference sequence). The CDR3 covers 16 residues. V lost 3 bases to trimming and J lost 7 bases; unmatched junction nucleotides: 12.

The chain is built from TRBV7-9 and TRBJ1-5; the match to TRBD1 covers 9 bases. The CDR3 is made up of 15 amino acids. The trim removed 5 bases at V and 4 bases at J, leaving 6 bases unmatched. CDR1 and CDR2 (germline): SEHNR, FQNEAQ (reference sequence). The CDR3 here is CASSPPGQGNQPQHF. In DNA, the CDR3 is TGTGCCAGCAGCCCCCCGGGACAGGGTAATCAGCCCCAGCATTTT.

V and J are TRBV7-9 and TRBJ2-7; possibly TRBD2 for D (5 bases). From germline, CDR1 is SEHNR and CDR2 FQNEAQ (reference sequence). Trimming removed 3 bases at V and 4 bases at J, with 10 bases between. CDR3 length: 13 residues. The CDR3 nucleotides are TGTGCCAGCAGCTTTGAGGGCCGGTACGAGCAGTACTTC. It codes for CASSFEGRYEQYF.

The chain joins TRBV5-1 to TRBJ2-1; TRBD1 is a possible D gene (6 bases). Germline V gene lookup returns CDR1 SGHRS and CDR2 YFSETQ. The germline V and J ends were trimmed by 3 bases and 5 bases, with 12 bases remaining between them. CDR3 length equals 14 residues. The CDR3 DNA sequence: TGCGCCAGCAGCTCCACCCCAGGGGACAATGAGCAGTTCTTC. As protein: CASSSTPGDNEQFF.

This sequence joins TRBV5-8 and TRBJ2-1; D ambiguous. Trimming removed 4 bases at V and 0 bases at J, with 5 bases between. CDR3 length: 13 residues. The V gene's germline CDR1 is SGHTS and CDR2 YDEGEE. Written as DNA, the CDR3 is TGTGCCAGCAGCCCGAGCTCCTACAATGAGCAGTTCTTC. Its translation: CASSPSSYNEQFF.

The CDR3 spells CASSESTGGLFSNQPQHF. The CDR3 DNA is TGCGCCAGCAGTGAGTCTACAGGGGGCCTCTTTAGCAATCAGCCCCAGCATTTT. The chain links TRBV10-2 to TRBJ1-5; 9 bases are a match to TRBD1. The CDR3 spans 18 residues. The germline CDR1 and CDR2 sequences are WSHSY and SAAADI. With V trimmed by 0 bases and J by 0 bases, 6 bases remained unmatched.

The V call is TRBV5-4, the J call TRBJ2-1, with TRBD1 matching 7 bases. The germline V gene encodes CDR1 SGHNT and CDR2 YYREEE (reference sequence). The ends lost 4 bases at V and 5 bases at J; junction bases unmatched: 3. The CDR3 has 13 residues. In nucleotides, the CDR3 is TGTGCCAGCAGCCCGGACAGGAACAATGAGCAGTTCTTC. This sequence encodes CASSPDRNNEQFF.

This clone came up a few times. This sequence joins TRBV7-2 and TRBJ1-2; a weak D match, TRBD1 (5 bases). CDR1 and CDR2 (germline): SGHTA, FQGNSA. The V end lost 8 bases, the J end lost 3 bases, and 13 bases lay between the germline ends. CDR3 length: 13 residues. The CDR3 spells CASSRGDYYGYTF. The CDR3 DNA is TGTGCCAGCTCTCGCGGGGACTACTATGGCTACACCTTC.

This CDR3 is CASSLAATGNGYTF. CDR3 nucleotides: TGTGCCAGCAGCTTGGCCGCCACAGGGAATGGCTACACCTTC. The chain recombines TRBV7-9 with TRBJ1-2, with D possibly matching TRBD1 (6 bases). The CDR3 is 14 residues long. V lost 3 bases to trimming and J lost 6 bases, with 14 bases between them. Germline CDR1 is SEHNR and CDR2 is FQNEAQ (reference sequence).

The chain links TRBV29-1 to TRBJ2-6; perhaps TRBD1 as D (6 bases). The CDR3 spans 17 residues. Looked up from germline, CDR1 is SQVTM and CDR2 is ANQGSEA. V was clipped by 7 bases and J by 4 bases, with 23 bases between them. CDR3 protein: CSGDLTGRYYGANVLTF. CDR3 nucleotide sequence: TGCAGCGGGGACCTGACAGGCCGGTATTACGGGGCCAACGTCCTGACTTTC. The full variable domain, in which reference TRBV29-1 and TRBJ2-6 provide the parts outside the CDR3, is SAVISQKPSRDICQRGTSLTIQCQVDSQVTMMFWYRQQPGQSLTLIATANQGSEATYESGFVIDKFPISRPNLTFSTLTVSNMSPEDSSIYLCSGDLTGRYYGANVLTFGAGSRLTVL.